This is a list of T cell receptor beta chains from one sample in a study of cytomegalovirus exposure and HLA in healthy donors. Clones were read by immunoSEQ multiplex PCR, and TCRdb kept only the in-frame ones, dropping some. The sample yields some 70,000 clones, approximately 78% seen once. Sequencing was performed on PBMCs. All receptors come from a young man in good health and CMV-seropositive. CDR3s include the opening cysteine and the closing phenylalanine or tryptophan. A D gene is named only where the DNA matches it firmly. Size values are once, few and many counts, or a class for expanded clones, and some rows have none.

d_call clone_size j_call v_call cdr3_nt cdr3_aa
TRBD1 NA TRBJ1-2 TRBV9 TGTGCCAGCAGCCCACCACAGAGACAGGGGCCCCCAAACTATGGCTACACCTTC CASSPPQRQGPPNYGYTF
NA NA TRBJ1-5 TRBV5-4 TGTGCCAGCAGCTTGGACAGGGCTCATCAGCCCCAGCATTTT CASSLDRAHQPQHF
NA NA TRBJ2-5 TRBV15 TGTGCCACCAGCAGAAGCCTTCCTGGGGGCGGGGGAGAGACCCAGTACTTC CATSRSLPGGGGETQYF
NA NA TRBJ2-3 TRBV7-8 TGTGCCAGCAGCTTAGCGGGGGGAGATACGCAGTATTTT CASSLAGGDTQYF
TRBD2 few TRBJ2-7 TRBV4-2 TGTGCCAGCAGCCAGCCCCCTGGGGCGGGGGGGTCCGACGAGCAGTACTTC CASSQPPGAGGSDEQYF
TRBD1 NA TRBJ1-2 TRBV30 TGTGCCTGGAGCAGGGACAGTAACTATGGCTACACCTTC CAWSRDSNYGYTF
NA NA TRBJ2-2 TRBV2 TGTGCCAGCAGTCGCGACACCGGGGAGCTGTTTTTT CASSRDTGELFF
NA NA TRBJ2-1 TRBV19 TGTGCCAGTAGTATCTCCTCCGATGAGCAGTTCTTC CASSISSDEQFF
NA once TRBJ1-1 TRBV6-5 TGTGCCAGCAGCTTACAGGGAACTGAAGCTTTCTTT CASSLQGTEAFF
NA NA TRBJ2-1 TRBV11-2 TGTGCCAGCAGCTTAGATAGGGGTACTCCGTTCTTC CASSLDRGTPFF
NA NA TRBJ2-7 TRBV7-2 TGTGCCAGCAGCTTAGATCTGGGGGCCATATACGAGCAGTACTTC CASSLDLGAIYEQYF
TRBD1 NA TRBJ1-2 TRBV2 TGTGCCAGCAGTGAAGGGGGGGCGCTGAGGACAGGTGGCTACACCTTC CASSEGGALRTGGYTF
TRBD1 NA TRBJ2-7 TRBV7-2 TGTGCCAGCAGCCTAGACAGGGACGAGCAGTACTTC CASSLDRDEQYF
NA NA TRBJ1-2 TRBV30 TGTGCCTGGAGTGCAGGGTTGGATTATGGCTACACCTTC CAWSAGLDYGYTF
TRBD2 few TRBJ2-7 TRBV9 TGTGCCAGCAGCCCCCTCTCTCGGGGGGGCTACGAGCAGTACTTC CASSPLSRGGYEQYF
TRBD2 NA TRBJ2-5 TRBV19 TGTGCCCCCGGGACTAGCGATGAGACCCAGTACTTC CAPGTSDETQYF
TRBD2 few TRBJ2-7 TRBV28 TGTGCCAGCACCCCCCGACTAGCGGGGGGGCGGAACGAGCAGTACTTC CASTPRLAGGRNEQYF
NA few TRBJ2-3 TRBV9 TGTGCCAGCAGCATCCACTGGGGGGAGGGCACAGATACGCAGTATTTT CASSIHWGEGTDTQYF
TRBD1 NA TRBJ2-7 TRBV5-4 TGTGCCAGCAGCTCCCGGGACAGGGGGTACGAGCAGTACTTC CASSSRDRGYEQYF
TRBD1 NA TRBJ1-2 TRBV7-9 TGTGCCAGCAGCTCTACCTCCGGGACAGGGAGGCGAGGCTACACCTTC CASSSTSGTGRRGYTF
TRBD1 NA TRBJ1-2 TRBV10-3 TGTGCCATCAACCCGACAGGGGGCGAAGCCGGCTACACCTTC CAINPTGGEAGYTF
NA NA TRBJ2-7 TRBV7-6 TGTGCCAACAGCTTAGACAGAACTTACGAGCAGTACTTC CANSLDRTYEQYF